This TCR beta chain was recovered during a study of blood T cell repertoires in COVID-19. Turning to the study itself: Whether acute or convalescent, the COVID-19 samples came from the United States, Italy and Spain. T cells, B-cell-depleted T cells, or PBMCs supplied cDNA or gDNA.

This CDR3 is built from 14 residues. From germline, CDR1 is MNHNY and CDR2 SVGAGI (reference sequence). The junction had 6 bases not matched to a gene; V was cut back by 4 bases and J by 5 bases. Measured with immunoSEQ multiplex PCR; TCRdb has only the in-frame clones, and not every one. The sample records over 110,000 clones, around 90% being singletons. The chain is built from TRBV6-6 and TRBJ1-1, with 8 bases fitting TRBD1. The origin of this receptor is a woman aged 45-65 years with acute or convalescent COVID-19. Sequences were obtained from peripheral blood. This CDR3 reads CASSFSDRATEAFF. For the CDR3, the DNA is TGTGCCAGCAGTTTCTCGGACAGGGCAACTGAAGCTTTCTTT.